Sequencing of this T cell receptor (beta chain) was carried out in a study of T-cell memory formation after mild COVID-19. TCRdb called the 5' RACE reads again in MiXCR, with one record for every CDR3 protein. There are some 600,000 distinct CDR3 sequences in the sample; roughly a sixth occur only once, and less than 10% lies in the top ten. Germline V gene sequence: CDR1 SGHAT, CDR2 FQNNGV. The V end was cut by 2 bases, the J end by 4 bases, with 12 bases between. The CDR3 spans 15 residues. This chain connects TRBV11-2 to TRBJ2-1, with D hard to call. Sequenced sample: PBMCs or a T cell subset sorted from them (not recorded which). This sequence originates from an adult woman who had mild COVID-19 (a few samples of this study predate the infection). Cell type and time point are not known. The CDR3 DNA follows: TGTGCCAGCAGCTTACTCCAGGCGACGTACAATGAGCAGTTCTTC. This encodes CASSLLQATYNEQFF.